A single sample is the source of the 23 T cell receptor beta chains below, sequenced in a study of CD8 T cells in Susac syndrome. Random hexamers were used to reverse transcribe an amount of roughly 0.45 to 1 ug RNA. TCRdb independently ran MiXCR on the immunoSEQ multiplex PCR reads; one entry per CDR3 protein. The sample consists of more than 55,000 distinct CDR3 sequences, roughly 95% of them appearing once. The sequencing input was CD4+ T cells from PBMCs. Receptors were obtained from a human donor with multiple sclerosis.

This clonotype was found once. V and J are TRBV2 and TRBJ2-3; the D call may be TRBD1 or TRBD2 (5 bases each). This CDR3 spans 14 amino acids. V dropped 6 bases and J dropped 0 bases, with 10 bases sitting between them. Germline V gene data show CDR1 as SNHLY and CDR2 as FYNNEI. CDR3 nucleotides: TGTGCCAGCAGGGGGACCGTGAGCACAGATACGCAGTATTTT. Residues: CASRGTVSTDTQYF.

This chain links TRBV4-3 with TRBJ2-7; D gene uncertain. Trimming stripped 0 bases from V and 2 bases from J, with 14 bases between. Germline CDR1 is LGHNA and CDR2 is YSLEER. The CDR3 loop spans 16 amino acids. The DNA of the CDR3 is TGCGCCAGCAGCCAAGATTGGCCAGATCGGACCTACGAGCAGTACTTC. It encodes CASSQDWPDRTYEQYF.

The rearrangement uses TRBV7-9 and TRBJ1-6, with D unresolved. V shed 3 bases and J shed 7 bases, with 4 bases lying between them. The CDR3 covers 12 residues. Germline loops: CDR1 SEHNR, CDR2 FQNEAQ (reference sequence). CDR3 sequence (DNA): TGTGCCAGCAGCTTCTGGAATTCACCCCTCCACTTT. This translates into CASSFWNSPLHF.

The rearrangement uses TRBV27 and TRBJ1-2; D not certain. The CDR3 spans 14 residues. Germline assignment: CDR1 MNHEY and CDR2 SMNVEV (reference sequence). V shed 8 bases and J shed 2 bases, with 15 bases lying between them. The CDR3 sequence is CASHSLSGNYGYTF. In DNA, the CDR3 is TGTGCCAGCCACAGTCTGTCGGGAAACTATGGCTACACCTTC.

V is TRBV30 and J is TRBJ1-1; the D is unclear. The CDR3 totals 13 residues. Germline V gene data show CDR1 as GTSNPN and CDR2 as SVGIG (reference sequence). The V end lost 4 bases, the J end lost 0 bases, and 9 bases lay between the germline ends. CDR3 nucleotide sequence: TGTGCCTGGAAAGCACATTTGAACACTGAAGCTTTCTTT. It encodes CAWKAHLNTEAFF.

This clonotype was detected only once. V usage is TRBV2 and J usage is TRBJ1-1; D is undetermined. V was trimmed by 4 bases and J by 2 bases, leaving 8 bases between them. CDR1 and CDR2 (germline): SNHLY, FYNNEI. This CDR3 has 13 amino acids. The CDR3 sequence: CASSADGNTEAFF. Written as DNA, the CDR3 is TGTGCCAGCAGTGCCGACGGAAACACTGAAGCTTTCTTT.

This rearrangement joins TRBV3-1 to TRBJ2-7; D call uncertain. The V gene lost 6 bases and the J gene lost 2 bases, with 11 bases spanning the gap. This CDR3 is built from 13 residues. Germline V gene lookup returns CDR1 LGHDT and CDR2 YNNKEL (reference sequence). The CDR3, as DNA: TGTGCCAGCAGAGCGACCGCCACCTACGAGCAGTACTTC. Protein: CASRATATYEQYF.

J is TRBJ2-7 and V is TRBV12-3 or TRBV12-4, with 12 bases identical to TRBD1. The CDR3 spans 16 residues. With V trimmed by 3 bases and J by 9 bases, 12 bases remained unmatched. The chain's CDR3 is CASSFSPGTGGLGQYF. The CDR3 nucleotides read TGTGCCAGCAGTTTCTCCCCCGGGACAGGGGGCTTAGGGCAGTACTTC.

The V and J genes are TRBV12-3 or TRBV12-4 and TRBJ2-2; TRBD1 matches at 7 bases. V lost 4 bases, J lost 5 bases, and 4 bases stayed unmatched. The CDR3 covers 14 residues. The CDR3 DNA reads TGTGCCAGCAGTTGGGGACAGTCGACCGGGGAGCTGTTTTTT. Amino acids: CASSWGQSTGELFF.

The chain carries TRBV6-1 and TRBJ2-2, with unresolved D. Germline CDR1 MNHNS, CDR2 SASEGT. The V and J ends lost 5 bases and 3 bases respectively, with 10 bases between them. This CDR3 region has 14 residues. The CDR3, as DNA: TGTGCCAGCAGTATAGGCCAGCACACCGGGGAGCTGTTTTTT. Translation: CASSIGQHTGELFF.

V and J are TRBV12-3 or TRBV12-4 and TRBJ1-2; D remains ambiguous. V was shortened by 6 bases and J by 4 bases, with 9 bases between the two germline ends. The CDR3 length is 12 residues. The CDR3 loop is CASRKVGYGYTF. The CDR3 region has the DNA TGTGCCAGCAGGAAAGTTGGCTATGGCTACACCTTC.

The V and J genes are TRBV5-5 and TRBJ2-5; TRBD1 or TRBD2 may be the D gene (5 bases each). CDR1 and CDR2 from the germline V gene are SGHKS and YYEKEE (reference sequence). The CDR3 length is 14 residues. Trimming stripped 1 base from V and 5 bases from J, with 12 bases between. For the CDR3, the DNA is TGTGCCAGCAGCTTGACTACGGGGACGGAGACCCAGTACTTC. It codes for CASSLTTGTETQYF.

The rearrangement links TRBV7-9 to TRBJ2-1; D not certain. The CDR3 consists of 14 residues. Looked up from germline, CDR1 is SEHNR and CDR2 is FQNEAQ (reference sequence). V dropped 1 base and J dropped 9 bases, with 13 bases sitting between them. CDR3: CASSLVGGRGEQFF. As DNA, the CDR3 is TGTGCCAGCAGCTTAGTAGGTGGCCGAGGTGAGCAGTTCTTC.

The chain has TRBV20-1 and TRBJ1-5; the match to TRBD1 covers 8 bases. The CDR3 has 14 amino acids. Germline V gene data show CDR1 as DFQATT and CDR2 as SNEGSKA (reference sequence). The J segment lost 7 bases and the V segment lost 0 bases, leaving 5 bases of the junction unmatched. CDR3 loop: CSARDQGAWQPQHF. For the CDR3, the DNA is TGCAGTGCTAGAGATCAGGGGGCATGGCAGCCCCAGCATTTT.

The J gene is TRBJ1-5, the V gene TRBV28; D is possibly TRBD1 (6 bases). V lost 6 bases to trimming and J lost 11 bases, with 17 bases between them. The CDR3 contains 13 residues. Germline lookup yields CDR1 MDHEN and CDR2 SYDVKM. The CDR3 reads CASRMGGGVTQHF. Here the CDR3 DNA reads TGTGCCAGCAGAATGGGAGGGGGGGTCACCCAGCATTTT.

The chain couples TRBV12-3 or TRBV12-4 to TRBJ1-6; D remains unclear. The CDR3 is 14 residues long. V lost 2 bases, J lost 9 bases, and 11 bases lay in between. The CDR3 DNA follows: TGTGCCAGCAGTTTATGGGAGTCCGGTTCACCCCTCCACTTT. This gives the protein CASSLWESGSPLHF.

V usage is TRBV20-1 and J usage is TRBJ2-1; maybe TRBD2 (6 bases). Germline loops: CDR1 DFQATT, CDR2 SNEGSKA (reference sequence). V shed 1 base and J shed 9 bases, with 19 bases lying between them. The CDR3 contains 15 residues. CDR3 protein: CSARGGPSLGGEQFF. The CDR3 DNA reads TGCAGTGCTAGAGGGGGACCCTCTCTGGGAGGTGAGCAGTTCTTC.

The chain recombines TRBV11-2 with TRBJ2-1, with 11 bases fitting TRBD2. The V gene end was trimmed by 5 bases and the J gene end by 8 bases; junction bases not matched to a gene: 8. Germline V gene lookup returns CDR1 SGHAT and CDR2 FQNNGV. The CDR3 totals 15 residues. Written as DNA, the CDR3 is TGTGCCAGCAGCCGTAGCGGGGGGGCAATGGATGAGCAGTTCTTC. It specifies CASSRSGGAMDEQFF. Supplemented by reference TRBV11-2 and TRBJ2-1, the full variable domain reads EAGVAQSPRYKIIEKRQSVAFWCNPISGHATLYWYQQILGQGPKLLIQFQNNGVVDDSQLPKDRFSAERLKGVDSTLKIQPAKLEDSAVYLCASSRSGGAMDEQFFGPGTRLTVL.

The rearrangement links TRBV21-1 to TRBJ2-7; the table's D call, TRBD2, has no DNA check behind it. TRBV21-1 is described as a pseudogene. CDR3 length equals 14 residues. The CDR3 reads CASSFLGRETGQYF. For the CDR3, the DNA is TGTGCCAGCAGCTTTCTAGGGAGGGAGACGGGGCAGTACTTC.

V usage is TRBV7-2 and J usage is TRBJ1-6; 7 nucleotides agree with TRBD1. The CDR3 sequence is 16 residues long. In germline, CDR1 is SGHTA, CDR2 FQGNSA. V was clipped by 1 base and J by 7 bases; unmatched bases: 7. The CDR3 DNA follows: TGTGCCAGCAGCTTAGAAGGGGGCAGGGGGAATTCACCCCTCCACTTT. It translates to CASSLEGGRGNSPLHF. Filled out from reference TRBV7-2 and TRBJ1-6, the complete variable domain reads GAGVSQSPSNKVTEKGKDVELRCDPISGHTALYWYRQSLGQGLEFLIYFQGNSAPDKSGLPSDRFSAERTGGSVSTLTIQRTQQEDSAVYLCASSLEGGRGNSPLHFGNGTRLTVT.

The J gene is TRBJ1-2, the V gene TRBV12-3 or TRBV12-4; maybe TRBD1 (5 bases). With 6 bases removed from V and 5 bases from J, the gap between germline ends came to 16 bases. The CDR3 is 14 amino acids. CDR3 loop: CASSMQGMIYGYTF. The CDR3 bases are TGTGCCAGCAGCATGCAGGGTATGATATATGGCTACACCTTC.

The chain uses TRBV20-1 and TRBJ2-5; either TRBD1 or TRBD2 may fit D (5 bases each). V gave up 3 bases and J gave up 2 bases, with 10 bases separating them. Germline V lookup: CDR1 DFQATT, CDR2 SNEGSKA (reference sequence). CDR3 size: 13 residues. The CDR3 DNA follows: TGCAGTGCTAGCCGGGACGGACAAGAGACCCAGTACTTC. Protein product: CSASRDGQETQYF.

This chain's CDR3 is CASRRGTLAGGLDTQYF. As DNA, the CDR3 is TGTGCCAGCCGACGGGGTACGCTAGCGGGGGGCCTAGATACGCAGTATTTT. J is TRBJ2-3 and V is TRBV7-2, with 11 bases lining up with TRBD2. Germline trimming cut 8 bases from V and 5 bases from J; bases unmatched to any gene: 15. The germline V gene has CDR1 SGHTA and CDR2 FQGNSA. CDR3 length: 17 amino acids. The full variable domain, completed using reference TRBV7-2 and TRBJ2-3, is GAGVSQSPSNKVTEKGKDVELRCDPISGHTALYWYRQSLGQGLEFLIYFQGNSAPDKSGLPSDRFSAERTGGSVSTLTIQRTQQEDSAVYLCASRRGTLAGGLDTQYFGPGTRLTVL.